This T cell receptor beta chain was identified during a study of human T cells and chemical hapten exposure (dated by TCRdb to about 2021). As for the study more broadly: For sensitization, 2% DPC in acetone was applied to a roughly 2 cm by roughly 2 cm area of upper inner arm skin. Libraries were combined into a pool for sequencing, and differences in TCR yield between samples came mainly from small differences in library volumes within the pool. Alopecia areata with under or over 50% scalp involvement, alopecia totalis and alopecia universalis were represented in the patient cohort, which was mostly female. Patch testing was done on the upper back using Finn chambers containing 0.01% DPC, and results were scored after 6 days according to International Contact Dermatitis Research Group standards. Peripheral blood TCR repertoire changes were tracked in vivo in alopecia patients during primary and secondary sensitization to the hapten diphenylcyclopropenone (DPC). Throughout the study period of approximately 23 weeks, patients also received therapeutic DPC doses to the scalp every week. Some 29 alopecia patients gave blood for TCR sequencing at one to four time points (pre-sensitization, 2, 6 and 24 weeks). Blood samples were taken from patients before sensitization (week 0) and at 2, 6 and about 24 weeks after DPC sensitization.

The time point tag for this specimen amounts to: pre-sensitization, week 0. The label giving this sample's treatment or condition can be read as: therapeutic diphenylcyclopropenone sensitization with weekly scalp DPC. At each patch-test visit, blood was drawn before the patch test was applied. Patients were eligible if aged 18 to 70, diagnosed with alopecia and judged suitable for DPC therapy, and pregnant patients were excluded. Total RNA was isolated from unfractionated whole blood collected in Tempus Blood RNA tubes. In the case of this clonotype: What this receptor recognizes is not known. No clone much larger than this one lies a single base away; base qualities are absent.

Overall results and qualifications from the work: Alopecia, a presumed autoimmune disease, was present in all patients, so the immune response of the patients might differ from that of healthy individuals. DPC sensitization did not change the number of TCRs with a frequency above 1 in 1000, and there was no evidence of changes in global repertoire structure. The number of PT1 expanded TCRs positively correlated with patch test score, significant at thresholds 8, 16 and 32 but not 4. Significantly more large CDR3 similarity clusters were formed by expanded TCRs than by pre-sensitization or healthy control sets, consistent with antigen-driven responses. Repeated subsampling changed both the strength of the expansion versus patch-test correlation and the threshold at which the correlation became significant.

The library was produced with RACE. This sample was sequenced with a NextSeq 500. Library preparation attached unique molecular identifiers to individual cDNA molecules for quantitative, reproducible TCR counting. Each blood RNA sample was used to sequence both TCR alpha and TCR beta chains. In the authors' own workflow: A median of about 87,000 TCRs per sample was observed, with a range of about 20,000 to 750,000. The Decombinator software suite was used to annotate V, J and CDR3 in the TCR reads. To make PS versus PT1 abundance plots, every sample was subsampled to the same number of TCRs (28,000). TCRs were defined as expanded if absent before sensitization and observed at least eight times at the 2-week time point. TCRdb trimmed the raw reads at Q25, called clones with MiXCR and kept productive beta chains. Rows with a matching CDR3 protein are joined into one entry that keeps the most common DNA and genes. TCRdb's processing, not the authors' own work, is the source of the V and J calls. For this sample the table gives approximately 77,000 distinct CDR3 sequences, of which about 14% were detected only once. Of the sample, around 4.2% is held by the ten largest clones.

From the germline V gene, CDR1 is MGHRA and CDR2 is YSYEKL. V is trimmed back by 2 bases and J by 2 bases, and the junction contains 7 bases that no gene match accounts for. From the cysteine through the phenylalanine, the CDR3 covers 17 amino acids. Here the CDR3 DNA is all that survives: 51 bases in frame from base 1. The sequence joins TRBV4-1 to TRBJ2-3; TRBD2 agrees with 10 junctional bases. The starting material was whole blood, obtained in connection with sensitization to the hapten diphenylcyclopropenone (DPC). The source is a woman in her forties or fifties with alopecia areata. Some clones in this sample may be carry-over from other donors' samples. CDR3 region: CASSQIASGRATDTQYF. Here is the DNA: TGCGCCAGCAGCCAAATCGCAAGCGGGAGGGCCACAGATACGCAGTATTTT.